A single sample gave rise to the 23 T cell receptor beta chains below, sequenced in a study of beta chain features in type 1 diabetes. Expressed TCRB transcripts got sequenced, as all isolated RNA was reverse transcribed. The method was immunoSEQ multiplex PCR; TCRdb's version includes in-frame clones alone and lacks a portion of them. The sample holds about 140,000 clones, 9.7% seen once. The specimen sequenced was central memory CD4+ T cells from blood. The source of these receptors is a middle-aged woman in good health.

For this clone: This sample also contains other DNA sequences that code for the same CDR3. The chain recombines TRBV5-1 with TRBJ2-7, with 7 bases fitting TRBD1. V gave up 0 bases and J gave up 3 bases; unmatched junction bases: 3. Germline V CDR1 and CDR2: SGHRS, YFSETQ. The CDR3 consists of 14 residues. Written as DNA, the CDR3 is TGCGCCAGCAGCTTGGGTCCAGGGGGCTACGAGCAGTACTTC. This sequence encodes CASSLGPGGYEQYF.

This clone came up a few times. The chain recombines TRBV6-1 with TRBJ2-3; 9 nucleotides match TRBD1. The CDR3 contains 18 residues. Germline V CDR1 and CDR2: MNHNS, SASEGT. Trimming took 0 bases from V and 2 from J; bases not matched to a gene: 9. CDR3 bases: TGTGCCAGCAGTGAAGCGCTGACGGGGACAGGGCACACAGATACGCAGTATTTT. Protein sequence: CASSEALTGTGHTDTQYF.

This clone was counted between two and nine times. The chain carries TRBV5-1 and TRBJ2-2; the D gene is possibly TRBD2 (7 bases). Trimming took 0 bases from V and 5 from J, leaving 14 bases between them. Germline CDR1 reads SGHRS; CDR2 reads YFSETQ. This CDR3 is 16 amino acids long. CDR3 DNA: TGCGCCAGCAGCTTGGAGGCGGGGGCGCCAACCGGGGAGCTGTTTTTT. Encoded protein: CASSLEAGAPTGELFF.

V and J are TRBV5-6 and TRBJ1-5; perhaps TRBD1 as D (5 bases). Germline CDR1 and CDR2: SGHDT and YYEEEE. This CDR3 contains 16 residues. V lost 4 bases and J 6 bases, leaving 20 bases between the germline ends. The CDR3 reads CASSLGTLQGTQPQHF. CDR3 bases: TGTGCCAGCAGCCTCGGAACCTTGCAGGGAACTCAGCCCCAGCATTTT.

This clone turned up a few times. The J gene is TRBJ1-5, the V gene TRBV6-5; 7 nucleotides match TRBD1. Germline V gene sequence: CDR1 MNHEY, CDR2 SVGAGI. V was pared by 6 bases and J by 3 bases, with 5 bases of the junction left unmatched. The CDR3 contains 14 residues. The CDR3 loop is CASRSGQDNQPQHF. CDR3 sequence (DNA): TGTGCCAGCAGATCCGGACAGGACAATCAGCCCCAGCATTTT.

This clone has at least ten counts. The rearrangement uses TRBV11-2 and TRBJ2-3; 11 nucleotides line up with TRBD2. Germline V lookup: CDR1 SGHAT, CDR2 FQNNGV. This CDR3 contains 15 residues. Trimming cost V 3 bases and J 7 bases; bases outside gene matches: 6. The CDR3 DNA follows: TGTGCCAGCAGCTTTATAGCGGGGGGGCGATATACGCAGTATTTT. Protein sequence: CASSFIAGGRYTQYF.

The gene calls are TRBV13 and TRBJ1-2, with 12 positions matching TRBD1. The CDR3 consists of 15 residues. Germline assignment: CDR1 PRHDT and CDR2 FYEKMQ (reference sequence). The J segment lost 4 bases and the V segment lost 5 bases, leaving 5 bases of the junction unmatched. This chain's CDR3 is CASSARDRGLYGYTF. CDR3 DNA sequence: TGTGCCAGCAGCGCTCGGGACAGGGGGCTCTATGGCTACACCTTC.

The chain couples TRBV18 to TRBJ1-5; TRBD1 matches at 8 bases. Trimming took 4 bases from V and 1 from J; bases not matched to a gene: 9. Per the germline V gene, CDR1 is KGHSH and CDR2 is LQKENI. The CDR3 length is 17 residues. In DNA form, the CDR3 reads TGTGCCAGCTCACTGTACCCAGGGGGCGGGAGCAATCAGCCCCAGCATTTT. Residues: CASSLYPGGGSNQPQHF.

J is TRBJ1-2 and V is TRBV11-2; D possibly corresponds to TRBD1 (6 bases). CDR1 is SGHAT, CDR2 FQNNGV, per germline. Trimming cost V 7 bases and J 6 bases, with 15 bases left between them. CDR3 length: 13 amino acids. In DNA, the CDR3 is TGTGCCAGCAACGAACAGGGCCCGGATGGCTACACCTTC. It encodes CASNEQGPDGYTF.

The rearrangement uses TRBV7-9 and TRBJ2-3; 8 bases line up with TRBD1. Trimming at V came to 5 bases and at J to 3 bases, leaving 7 bases not matched to a gene. This CDR3 region has 15 residues. Germline V gene sequence: CDR1 SEHNR, CDR2 FQNEAQ (reference sequence). The CDR3 nucleotides are TGTGCCAGCAGCAACGGCGGACAGGGTACAGATACGCAGTATTTT. It translates to CASSNGGQGTDTQYF.

The chain carries TRBV5-1 and TRBJ1-1; the D gene is possibly TRBD1 (5 bases). Germline-derived CDR1 and CDR2 are SGHRS and YFSETQ. The CDR3 has 14 amino acids. With 1 base removed from V and 7 bases from J, the gap between germline ends came to 14 bases. The CDR3 sequence: CASSLSRRDGEAFF. The CDR3 coding sequence is TGCGCCAGCAGCTTGTCCAGGCGGGACGGTGAAGCTTTCTTT.

This sequence joins TRBV11-2 and TRBJ1-6; 7 bases align to TRBD1. CDR1 is SGHAT and CDR2 is FQNNGV in the germline V gene. This CDR3 contains 15 residues. V lost 3 bases and J lost 8; bases outside the gene matches: 7. As DNA, the CDR3 is TGTGCCAGCAGCTTGGTGGGGACAGAAGATTCACCCCTCCACTTT. Translating gives CASSLVGTEDSPLHF.

The rearrangement uses TRBV15 and TRBJ1-2; 8 positions agree with TRBD1. J gave up 4 bases and V 3 bases, and 7 bases lay outside the gene matches. This CDR3 region has 15 residues. CDR1 and CDR2 from the germline V gene are LNHNV and YYDKDF (reference sequence). Here the CDR3 DNA reads TGTGCCACCAGCAGGACCCTAACAGGGGGCTATGGCTACACCTTC. Amino acid sequence: CATSRTLTGGYGYTF.

This clone was seen more than once but under ten times. The V call is TRBV12-5, the J call TRBJ2-1, with D unresolved. CDR3 length: 12 amino acids. Germline V gene lookup returns CDR1 LGHNT and CDR2 FRNRAP. Trimming took 1 base from V and 8 from J, leaving 6 bases between them. CDR3 nucleotide sequence: TGTGCTAGTGGTTTGGCCTCGGATGAGCAGTTCTTC. Translated, it gives CASGLASDEQFF. Combining the CDR3 with reference TRBV12-5 and TRBJ2-1 gives the whole variable domain DARVTQTPRHKVTEMGQEVTMRCQPILGHNTVFWYRQTMMQGLELLAYFRNRAPLDDSGMPKDRFSAEMPDATLATLKIQPSEPRDSAVYFCASGLASDEQFFGPGTRLTVL.

The CDR3 here is CASSETSGGYNEQFF. The DNA of the CDR3 is TGCGCCAGCAGTGAAACTAGCGGGGGGTACAATGAGCAGTTCTTC. This chain joins TRBV10-1 and TRBJ2-1; 12 nucleotides match TRBD2. This CDR3 has 15 residues. Germline CDR1 WNHNN, CDR2 SYGVQD (reference sequence). With V trimmed by 3 bases and J by 4 bases, 1 base remained unmatched.

A few counts support this clone. The rearrangement joins TRBV28 to TRBJ2-3, with 8 bases that match TRBD2. Trimming removed 5 bases from V and 6 bases from J; junction bases left unmatched: 7. CDR1 is MDHEN and CDR2 is SYDVKM in the germline V gene. The CDR3 length is 14 residues. The CDR3 DNA reads TGTGCCAGCAGTGCGGGGGGCAGTTCCGATACGCAGTATTTT. As protein: CASSAGGSSDTQYF.

This clone occurred a few times. V usage is TRBV7-2 and J usage is TRBJ2-5; 7 bases align to TRBD2. V gave up 5 bases and J gave up 4 bases; unmatched junction bases: 13. Germline lookup yields CDR1 SGHTA and CDR2 FQGNSA. This CDR3 has 16 amino acids. The CDR3, as DNA: TGTGCCAGCAGCCCCGGGGAGGGGCGAAAGCGAGAGACCCAGTACTTC. Translation: CASSPGEGRKRETQYF.

The chain combines TRBV15 with TRBJ2-1, with 10 bases that match TRBD1. Trimming removed 1 base from V and 9 bases from J; junction bases left unmatched: 9. From germline, CDR1 is LNHNV and CDR2 YYDKDF (reference sequence). The CDR3 consists of 16 residues. CDR3 DNA sequence: TGTGCCACCAGCAGAGTTGGGGGGACAGGGGACACTGAGCAGTTCTTC. The encoded protein is CATSRVGGTGDTEQFF.

This rearrangement joins TRBV14 to TRBJ1-2, with a weak D call TRBD1 (5 bases). Germline values: CDR1 SGHDN, CDR2 FVKESK. V shed 5 bases and J shed 4 bases, with 11 bases lying between them. The CDR3 runs 13 residues. This CDR3 reads CASSYRGLYGYTF. As DNA, the CDR3 is TGTGCCAGCAGCTATAGGGGACTCTATGGCTACACCTTC.

At least ten counts were recorded for this clone. This rearrangement joins TRBV19 to TRBJ2-5; a weak D match, TRBD1 (6 bases). The CDR3 has 13 residues. The germline V gene encodes CDR1 LNHDA and CDR2 SQIVND (reference sequence). Trimming removed 7 bases at V and 4 bases at J, with 13 bases between. The CDR3 nucleotides read TGTGCCAGTACTAACAGGGTAGGAGAGACCCAGTACTTC. It translates to CASTNRVGETQYF.

The table lists this clone with a few counts. J is TRBJ2-5 and V is TRBV19, with TRBD2 identical over 8 bases. Trimming cost V 4 bases and J 1 base; bases outside gene matches: 8. The CDR3 totals 16 residues. In germline, CDR1 is LNHDA, CDR2 SQIVND (reference sequence). The CDR3 here is CASSRAGGFTQETQYF. CDR3 sequence (DNA): TGTGCCAGTAGTAGGGCGGGGGGCTTCACCCAAGAGACCCAGTACTTC. Combining the CDR3 with reference TRBV19 and TRBJ2-5 gives the whole variable domain DGGITQSPKYLFRKEGQNVTLSCEQNLNHDAMYWYRQDPGQGLRLIYYSQIVNDFQKGDIAEGYSVSREKKESFPLTVTSAQKNPTAFYLCASSRAGGFTQETQYFGPGTRLLVL.

The rearrangement joins TRBV11-2 to TRBJ2-7; no firm D call. Germline V gene data show CDR1 as SGHAT and CDR2 as FQNNGV. The length of the CDR3 is 13 residues. Trimming took 1 base from V and 4 from J, leaving 8 bases between them. Here the CDR3 DNA reads TGTGCCAGCAGCTTAGGTCTTCGGTACGAGCAGTACTTC. It translates to CASSLGLRYEQYF.

The chain employs TRBV4-3 and TRBJ2-7; TRBD2 matches 8 bases. Per germline, CDR1 LGHNA and CDR2 YSLEER. Trimming cost V 3 bases and J 2 bases; bases outside gene matches: 12. The CDR3 has 17 amino acids. The CDR3 loop is CASSHDGGGTQTYEQYF. In nucleotides, the CDR3 is TGCGCCAGCAGCCATGACGGGGGGGGGACACAAACCTACGAGCAGTACTTC.